A selection of T cell receptor beta chains follows, all from one sample in a study of blood T cell repertoires in COVID-19. Produced via immunoSEQ multiplex PCR; TCRdb's table is partial and in-frame only. The sample has fewer than 700,000 clones, about 88% seen once; the top ten hold roughly 7.4%. Sequencing was carried out using peripheral blood. These receptors came from a woman between 45 and 65 years old with COVID-19, enrolled during active disease. Both conserved end residues are trimmed from each CDR3. Clone size is not always given. Where it is, it says once, few, many or a class for expanded clones.

abundance: -; j_gene: TRBJ2-7; v_gene: TRBV7-8; CDR3aa: ASSLPAGVYEQY
abundance: -; j_gene: TRBJ2-7; v_gene: TRBV7-8; CDR3aa: ASRPRTGDHEQY
abundance: few; j_gene: TRBJ1-2; v_gene: TRBV4-1; CDR3aa: ASSPSPARGQGYT
abundance: -; j_gene: TRBJ2-7; v_gene: TRBV6-1; CDR3aa: ASSEGGVGTLSYEQY
abundance: -; j_gene: TRBJ1-4; v_gene: TRBV6-2/TRBV6-3; CDR3aa: ASSYPGRTNEKLF
abundance: -; j_gene: TRBJ2-2; v_gene: TRBV7-9; CDR3aa: ASSRDLPFGFANTGELF
abundance: -; j_gene: TRBJ1-5; v_gene: TRBV18; CDR3aa: ASSFRTTREPQH
abundance: -; j_gene: TRBJ1-1; v_gene: TRBV6-2/TRBV6-3; CDR3aa: ASSPSRGRTEAF
abundance: -; j_gene: TRBJ2-7; v_gene: TRBV11-2; CDR3aa: ASSFSSGDPRQY
abundance: -; j_gene: TRBJ2-2; v_gene: TRBV3-1/TRBV3-2; CDR3aa: ASRSIAGGELF
abundance: -; j_gene: TRBJ1-5; v_gene: TRBV5-6; CDR3aa: ASSFRGRGQPQH
abundance: -; j_gene: TRBJ2-2; v_gene: TRBV7-3; CDR3aa: ASSFGGTGELF
abundance: -; j_gene: TRBJ2-5; v_gene: TRBV14; CDR3aa: ASSQGVGVIGTQY
abundance: -; j_gene: TRBJ1-1; v_gene: TRBV27; CDR3aa: ASKTGGTEAF
abundance: -; j_gene: TRBJ2-3; v_gene: TRBV18; CDR3aa: ASSPGALPSTDTQY
abundance: -; j_gene: TRBJ1-1; v_gene: TRBV14; CDR3aa: ASSPQVSGEAF
abundance: -; j_gene: TRBJ2-5; v_gene: TRBV9; CDR3aa: ASSVGLGATQY
abundance: -; j_gene: TRBJ1-2; v_gene: TRBV30; CDR3aa: AWSVRVFQGLFDRRSLSGYT
abundance: -; j_gene: TRBJ1-4; v_gene: TRBV12-3/TRBV12-4; CDR3aa: ASSLDSRLF
abundance: -; j_gene: TRBJ2-7; v_gene: TRBV27; CDR3aa: ASSPGTGENEQY
abundance: -; j_gene: TRBJ1-4; v_gene: TRBV6-5; CDR3aa: ASGPGSTNEKLF
abundance: once; j_gene: TRBJ1-5; v_gene: TRBV3-1/TRBV3-2; CDR3aa: ASSPQISNQPQH